These 6 T cell receptor beta chains came from one sample sequenced in a study of T-cell reconstitution after alpha-beta-depleted transplantation in children. Unique molecular identifiers were built into the TCRbeta library. MiXCR, applied by TCRdb to the PCR reads, yields one record per CDR3 protein. The sample includes about 210,000 distinct CDR3 sequences, more than 15% seen only once; the top ten take around 45%. The source was PBMCs, mostly from graft donor cells, collected 360 days after TCRalphabeta/CD19-depleted stem cell transplant. Source of these receptors: a male patient aged 2 to 9 who had a stem cell transplant for acute lymphoblastic leukemia, so the T cells may come from the graft donor.

CDR3 nucleotide sequence: TGTGCCAGCAGCGTAGTGAACACTGAAGCTTTCTTT. It is translated as CASSVVNTEAFF. V gene TRBV9 combines with J gene TRBJ1-1; no clear D. The CDR3 runs 12 residues. The germline gives CDR1 SGDLS, CDR2 YYNGEE. Trimming removed 0 bases from V and 0 bases from J, with 0 bases in between.

The chain couples TRBV10-2 to TRBJ1-1; D uncertain. There are 12 residues in the CDR3. CDR1 and CDR2 (germline): WSHSY, SAAADI. The V gene lost 8 bases and the J gene lost 0 bases, with 7 bases spanning the gap. CDR3 sequence reads: CASGPMNTEAFF. CDR3 DNA: TGCGCCAGCGGCCCTATGAACACTGAAGCTTTCTTT.

This clonotype has more than one count but fewer than ten. The chain carries TRBV4-2 and TRBJ2-7; 7 bases fit TRBD1. The V and J ends lost 0 bases and 1 base, in that order; junction bases with no gene match: 3. Per the germline V gene, CDR1 is LGHNA and CDR2 is YNFKEQ. The CDR3 runs to 15 residues. This CDR3 reads CASSQDHRGSYEQYF. The CDR3 bases are TGTGCCAGCAGCCAAGACCACAGGGGTTCCTACGAGCAGTACTTC.

The J gene is TRBJ2-2, the V gene TRBV29-1; D is uncertain. Germline lookup yields CDR1 SQVTM and CDR2 ANQGSEA. This CDR3 contains 12 residues. The V end lost 0 bases, the J end lost 3 bases, and 2 bases lay between the germline ends. In nucleotides, the CDR3 is TGCAGCGTTGAAGAATACACCGGGGAGCTGTTTTTT. This sequence encodes CSVEEYTGELFF.

This rearrangement joins TRBV29-1 to TRBJ2-7; no reliable D call. Between the trimmed V and J ends, which lost 4 bases and 1 base, there was a span of 11 bases. CDR1 and CDR2 from the germline V gene are SQVTM and ANQGSEA. The CDR3 is made up of 13 amino acids. CDR3 bases: TGCAGCGTTGGGGTCGGCGGATCCTACGAGCAGTACTTC. Its translation is CSVGVGGSYEQYF.

This clonotype was seen ten or more times. CDR3 amino acids: CASSFMESANNSPLHF. The CDR3 nucleotides are TGTGCCAGCAGCTTTATGGAGTCAGCGAATAATTCACCCCTCCACTTT. The chain links TRBV5-5 to TRBJ1-6; D is unresolved. CDR1 SGHKS and CDR2 YYEKEE come from the germline V gene (reference sequence). Trimming took 2 bases from V and 5 from J, leaving 14 bases between them. The CDR3 runs 16 residues.